These T cell receptor beta chains were read from a single sample in a study of identical twins. TCRdb analysed the 5' RACE reads with MiXCR anew, one entry per CDR3 protein. Among approximately 700,000 distinct CDR3 sequences listed, 6.1% were seen once. The sequencing input was naive T cells sorted from blood. The receptors come from a man between 18 and 35 years old in good health. The CDR3 runs from the conserved cysteine through the conserved F or W. A D gene is named only where the DNA matches it firmly. Rows give clone size only sometimes, using once, few, many, or a class for an expanded clone.

clone size	J gene	D gene	V gene	CDR3 DNA	CDR3 protein
many	TRBJ2-5	-	TRBV6-2/TRBV6-3	TGTGCCAGCAGCCGACAGAGTTGGGAGACCCAGTACTTC	CASSRQSWETQYF
many	TRBJ2-1	-	TRBV5-5	TGTGCCAGCAGCTTGTTATCCTCGAGCTCCTACAATGAGCAGTTCTTC	CASSLLSSSSYNEQFF
many	TRBJ1-6	TRBD1	TRBV20-1	TGCAGTGCCCGGGGCGACAGGGGTCCTCCGAGGTCCTATAATTCACCCCTCCACTTT	CSARGDRGPPRSYNSPLHF
many	TRBJ1-5	TRBD1	TRBV12-3/TRBV12-4	TGTGCCAGCAGTTTAAGGAGGACAGGGAATCAGCCCCAGCATTTT	CASSLRRTGNQPQHF
-	TRBJ2-5	-	TRBV29-1	TGCAGCGTTATGAGGGACCCCGGAGAGACCCAGTACTTC	CSVMRDPGETQYF
-	TRBJ2-3	TRBD1	TRBV14	TGTGCCAGCAGCCAAGACTCCGCGGCGGGACAGGGCAAGGCAGATACGCAGTATTTT	CASSQDSAAGQGKADTQYF
-	TRBJ2-4	-	TRBV20-1	TGCAGTGCTAACCCCGTGACCCTAGCCAAAAACATTCAGTACTTC	CSANPVTLAKNIQYF
many	TRBJ2-3	-	TRBV5-1	TGCGCCAGCAGCGTCCGACTGGAGACGTTCACAGATACGCAGTATTTT	CASSVRLETFTDTQYF
many	TRBJ2-1	TRBD1	TRBV5-6	TGTGCCAGCAGCTCACAGGGGGGAGGTTACAATGAGCAGTTCTTC	CASSSQGGGYNEQFF
-	TRBJ1-2	-	TRBV29-1	TGCAGCGTGATGGGAGGGGACTATGGCTACACCTTC	CSVMGGDYGYTF
many	TRBJ1-4	-	TRBV4-2	TGTGCCAGCAGCCCACGACAGGAGAATGAAAAACTGTTTTTT	CASSPRQENEKLFF
many	TRBJ2-2	-	TRBV12-3/TRBV12-4	TGTGCCAGCAGTTTAACAGACAGCCCGAACACCGGGGAGCTGTTTTTT	CASSLTDSPNTGELFF
few	TRBJ2-3	TRBD2	TRBV20-1	TGCAGTGCCCCGGAGGGGACTAGCGGGAGGGATACGCAGTATTTT	CSAPEGTSGRDTQYF
-	TRBJ2-1	-	TRBV6-2/TRBV6-3	TGTGCCAGCAGTTACTCTCTGGAGCTGTCCTACAATGAGCAGTTCTTC	CASSYSLELSYNEQFF
many	TRBJ2-1	TRBD2	TRBV7-3	TGTGCCAGCAGCTTCAGGCCTAGCGGGAGATTGGTCAATGAGCAGTTCTTC	CASSFRPSGRLVNEQFF
many	TRBJ1-5	-	TRBV2	TGTGCCAGCAGTGTACGGGGGAGCAATCAGCCCCAGCATTTT	CASSVRGSNQPQHF
many	TRBJ1-5	-	TRBV29-1	TGCAGCGTTAGGAGTCATAGCAATCAGCCCCAGCATTTT	CSVRSHSNQPQHF
few	TRBJ2-1	-	TRBV2	TGTGCCAGCAGCCTGCGCAGTAACAATGAGCAGTTCTTC	CASSLRSNNEQFF
many	TRBJ1-1	-	TRBV12-3/TRBV12-4	TGTGCCAGCAGTTTTAAGGGGGGGAACACTGAAGCTTTCTTT	CASSFKGGNTEAFF
-	TRBJ2-1	TRBD2	TRBV7-9	TGTGCCAGCAGCTTAGATTATGGCGGGAGATCCTACAATGAGCAGTTCTTC	CASSLDYGGRSYNEQFF
many	TRBJ2-1	-	TRBV18	TGTGCCAGCTCACCTACCCGAAGCGGCGAGCAGTTCTTC	CASSPTRSGEQFF
many	TRBJ2-2	-	TRBV5-1	TGCGCCAGCAGCCTTGAGGACAGGAACACCGGGGAGCTGTTTTTT	CASSLEDRNTGELFF
-	TRBJ1-1	-	TRBV6-5	TGTGCCAGCAGTAACAGGGATCTGAACACTGAAGCTTTCTTT	CASSNRDLNTEAFF
-	TRBJ2-3	-	TRBV7-2	TGTGCCAGCAGCCGTACCTACAGGGAAGATACGCAGTATTTT	CASSRTYREDTQYF
many	TRBJ2-5	TRBD2	TRBV20-1	TGCAGTGCTAGAGGGACTAGCGGTCAAGAGACCCAGTACTTC	CSARGTSGQETQYF
many	TRBJ2-1	-	TRBV4-3	TGCGCCAGCAGCCAAGCGGGTACTTGGAATGAGCAGTTCTTC	CASSQAGTWNEQFF
-	TRBJ1-3	-	TRBV5-6	TGTGCCAGCAGCCGAGATTACTCTGGAAACACCATATATTTT	CASSRDYSGNTIYF
many	TRBJ2-7	-	TRBV7-2	TGTGCCAGCAGCCCCCTGCAGGGAGGAACCTACGAGCAGTACTTC	CASSPLQGGTYEQYF